This entry is about one TCR beta chain. Germline CDR1 and CDR2: SNHLY and FYNNEI. The CDR3 contains 12 residues. J gave up 2 bases and V 7 bases, and 2 bases lay outside the gene matches. The data were produced by immunoSEQ multiplex PCR, yet TCRdb's version contains in-frame clones alone and is incomplete. The sample includes roughly 60,000 clones, just under 95% seen only once; the top ten take roughly 1.5%. This record comes from a study of T cell changes during pregnancy in multiple sclerosis. The rearrangement links TRBV2 to TRBJ2-7; 7 bases align to TRBD1. This material consisted of peripheral blood, taken in the second trimester of pregnancy. This sequence was found in a female donor with multiple sclerosis, enrolled in a pregnancy study. The CDR3 sequence: CASIGQAYEQYF. DNA of the CDR3: TGTGCCAGCATCGGACAGGCCTACGAGCAGTACTTC.